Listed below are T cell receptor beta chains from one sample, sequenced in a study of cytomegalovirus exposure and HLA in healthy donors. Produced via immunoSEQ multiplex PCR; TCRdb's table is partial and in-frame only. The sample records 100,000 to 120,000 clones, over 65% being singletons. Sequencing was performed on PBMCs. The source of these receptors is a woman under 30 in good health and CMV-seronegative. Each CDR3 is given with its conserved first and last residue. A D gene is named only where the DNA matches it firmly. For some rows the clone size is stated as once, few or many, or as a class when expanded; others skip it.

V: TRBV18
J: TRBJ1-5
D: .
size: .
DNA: TGTGCCAGCTCACCCTCTCAGGGGTGGCAGCCCCAGCATTTT
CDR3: CASSPSQGWQPQHF

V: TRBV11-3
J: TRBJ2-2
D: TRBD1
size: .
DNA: TGTGCCAGCAGCTTGTCGACAGGGGCGAACACCGGGGAGCTGTTTTTT
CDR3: CASSLSTGANTGELFF

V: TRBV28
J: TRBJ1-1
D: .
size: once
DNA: TGTGCCAGTACTGTGGGGCGGTTGAACACTGAAGCTTTCTTT
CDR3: CASTVGRLNTEAFF

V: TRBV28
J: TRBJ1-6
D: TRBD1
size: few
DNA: TGTGCCAGCAGTTCCCATTGGGACAGGGATAATTCACCCCTCCACTTT
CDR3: CASSSHWDRDNSPLHF

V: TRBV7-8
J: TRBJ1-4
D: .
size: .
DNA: TGTGCCAGCAGCCCCCGGGGGGGGCGGACTAATGAAAAACTGTTTTTT
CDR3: CASSPRGGRTNEKLFF

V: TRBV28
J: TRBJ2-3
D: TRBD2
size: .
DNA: TGTGCCAGCAGTTTCTCACAGGAGGCGGGAGAGGATACAGATACGCAGTATTTT
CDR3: CASSFSQEAGEDTDTQYF

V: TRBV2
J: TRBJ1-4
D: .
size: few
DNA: TGTGCCAGCAGGCGGGTGGGGGAAAAACTGTTTTTT
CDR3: CASRRVGEKLFF

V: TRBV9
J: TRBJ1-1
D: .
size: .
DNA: TGTGCCAGCAGCGGGGGGGGAACGGGAGAAGCTTTCTTT
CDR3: CASSGGGTGEAFF

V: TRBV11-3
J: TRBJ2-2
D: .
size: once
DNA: TGTGCCAGCAGCTTATGGAACCTCGGAGCCTTCGCGAACACCGGGGAGCTGTTTTTT
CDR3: CASSLWNLGAFANTGELFF

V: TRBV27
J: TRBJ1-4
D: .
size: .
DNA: TGTGCCAGCAGTTTCAGTGCTTCAACTAATGAAAAACTGTTTTTT
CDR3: CASSFSASTNEKLFF